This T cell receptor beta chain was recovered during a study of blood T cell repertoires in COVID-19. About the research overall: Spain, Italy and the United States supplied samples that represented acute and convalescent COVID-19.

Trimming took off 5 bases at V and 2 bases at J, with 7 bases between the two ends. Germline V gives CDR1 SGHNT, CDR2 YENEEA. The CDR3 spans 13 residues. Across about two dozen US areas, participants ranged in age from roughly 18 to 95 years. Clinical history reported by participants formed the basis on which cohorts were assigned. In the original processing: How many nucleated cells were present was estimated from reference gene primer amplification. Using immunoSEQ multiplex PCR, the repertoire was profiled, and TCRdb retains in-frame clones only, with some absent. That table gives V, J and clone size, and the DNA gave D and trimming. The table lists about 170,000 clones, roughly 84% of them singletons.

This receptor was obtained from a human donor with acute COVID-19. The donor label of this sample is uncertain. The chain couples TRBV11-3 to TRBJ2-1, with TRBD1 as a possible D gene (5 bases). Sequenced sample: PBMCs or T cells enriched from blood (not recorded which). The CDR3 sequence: CASSQGPYNEQFF. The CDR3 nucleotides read TGTGCCAGCAGCCAGGGTCCCTACAATGAGCAGTTCTTC.